The 8 T cell receptor beta chains reported below all come from one sample, sequenced in a study of blood T cells in healthy people across ages. The use of a sample-barcoded 5' primer and a J-beta primer mix characterized a second PCR of roughly 7 to 12 cycles. Each CDR3 protein is one row after TCRdb ran MiXCR on the 5' RACE reads. This sample has over 1,200,000 distinct CDR3 sequences, with around 59% found just once. What was sequenced was blood. These receptors all stem from a man between 18 and 35 years old in good health.

The V and J genes are TRBV30 and TRBJ1-2, with a weak D call TRBD1 (5 bases). Germline V CDR1 and CDR2: GTSNPN, SVGIG (reference sequence). Trimming took 5 bases from V and 8 from J, leaving 15 bases between them. This CDR3 comprises 12 residues. CDR3 nucleotides: TGTGCCTGGGCGACAGCCCTCCAGGGCTACACCTTC. Translated: CAWATALQGYTF.

The rearrangement links TRBV3-1 to TRBJ1-2, with 8 nucleotides matching TRBD1. The J segment lost 2 bases and the V segment lost 2 bases, leaving 13 bases of the junction unmatched. The V gene's germline CDR1 is LGHDT and CDR2 YNNKEL (reference sequence). This CDR3 has 18 residues. CDR3 sequence: CASSQSFYVDRANYGYTF. The DNA for the CDR3 is TGTGCCAGCAGCCAATCCTTTTATGTGGACAGGGCAAACTATGGCTACACCTTC.

The chain is built from TRBV5-1 and TRBJ1-1, with D possibly being TRBD1 (6 bases). CDR1 and CDR2 (germline): SGHRS, YFSETQ. The CDR3 runs 16 residues. Trimming pared 4 bases from V and 2 bases from J, leaving 18 bases between. This chain's CDR3 is CASSEYPGTSNTEAFF. In DNA form, the CDR3 reads TGCGCCAGCAGCGAATACCCCGGGACATCCAACACTGAAGCTTTCTTT.

Only one count was recorded for this clonotype. The genes are TRBV14 and TRBJ2-1; D is tentatively TRBD1 or TRBD2 (5 bases each). Germline V CDR1 and CDR2: SGHDN, FVKESK. Trimming shortened V by 4 bases and J by 4 bases, and 8 bases separated the two germline ends. This CDR3 has 13 amino acids. DNA for the CDR3: TGTGCCAGCAGCCGGGACCCGTACAATGAGCAGTTCTTC. Its translation: CASSRDPYNEQFF.

The table lists this clonotype with a few counts. J is TRBJ2-3 and V is TRBV6-1; D may be TRBD2 (6 bases). Trimming took off 3 bases at V and 0 bases at J, with 16 bases between the two ends. This CDR3 is 17 amino acids long. CDR1 and CDR2 (germline): MNHNS, SASEGT. The CDR3 is CASSDNWGGSSTDTQYF. DNA of the CDR3: TGTGCCAGCAGTGATAATTGGGGAGGATCTAGCACAGATACGCAGTATTTT.

This clonotype was seen a few times. The rearrangement uses TRBV4-2 and TRBJ2-7; D may be TRBD1 (6 bases). CDR3 size: 17 residues. The V gene's germline CDR1 is LGHNA and CDR2 YNFKEQ. Trimming stripped 3 bases from V and 3 bases from J, with 21 bases between. CDR3 nucleotide sequence: TGTGCCAGCAGCCACGGACTTTGGACAGACTACTACTACGAGCAGTACTTC. Translated, it gives CASSHGLWTDYYYEQYF.

This chain links TRBV7-2 with TRBJ1-4, with no clear D. V was trimmed by 1 base and J by 7 bases, leaving 10 bases between them. Germline values: CDR1 SGHTA, CDR2 FQGNSA. CDR3 length equals 14 residues. CDR3 sequence reads: CASSLEGFGEKLFF. The CDR3 DNA reads TGTGCCAGCAGCTTAGAGGGATTTGGTGAAAAACTGTTTTTT.

This clonotype was detected only a few times. The rearrangement joins TRBV11-2 to TRBJ2-3; 10 bases fit TRBD2. The CDR3 spans 20 residues. J lost 10 bases, V lost 4 bases, and 26 bases had no gene match. The germline V gene has CDR1 SGHAT and CDR2 FQNNGV. The CDR3 DNA is TGTGCCAGCAGCTCGATAGAGGATCCCAGGACTAGCGGCAGTGGAGGGGCGCAGTATTTT. It yields the protein CASSSIEDPRTSGSGGAQYF.